The clone carrying this TCR beta chain was detected a few times. This entry belongs to a study of T-cell reconstitution after alpha-beta-depleted transplantation in children. V lost 1 base and J 3 bases, leaving 10 bases between the germline ends. There are 13 residues in the CDR3. Germline CDR1 is DFQATT and CDR2 is SNEGSKA (reference sequence). This sample's TCRbeta library carried unique molecular identifier barcodes. TCRdb redid the calling of the PCR reads with MiXCR, one entry per CDR3 protein. The repertoire includes around 380,000 distinct CDR3 sequences, under 13% of them detected once, and nearly 5.5% sits in the top ten.

The sample consisted of PBMCs from the stem cell graft donor, taken from the stem cell graft. This TCR was sampled from a human donor who donated a stem cell graft to a child with acute myeloid leukemia. This chain connects TRBV20-1 to TRBJ2-7; D is unresolved. Here the CDR3 DNA reads TGCAGTGCTAGAGCAATACTGGTCTACGAGCAGTACTTC. This gives the protein CSARAILVYEQYF.